This entry lists 27 T cell receptor beta chains sequenced from one sample in a study of blood T cell repertoires in COVID-19. The protocol was immunoSEQ multiplex PCR, while the TCRdb copy is restricted to in-frame clones and leaves out a portion. This sample has around 150,000 clones; roughly 88% occur once, and the top ten carry around 2.1%. Sequences were obtained from peripheral blood. All receptors come from a young man with acute or convalescent COVID-19.

The chain recombines TRBV4-1 with TRBJ1-4; D is perhaps TRBD1 (5 bases). V was trimmed by 1 base and J by 7 bases, leaving 13 bases between them. Looked up from germline, CDR1 is MGHRA and CDR2 is YSYEKL. This CDR3 spans 15 amino acids. Here the CDR3 reads CASSQVGGESEKLFF. CDR3 sequence (DNA): TGCGCCAGCAGCCAAGTTGGGGGGGAATCTGAAAAACTGTTTTTT.

This clone appeared a single time. The V gene is TRBV2, the J gene TRBJ1-2, with 9 nucleotides matching TRBD1. This CDR3 is 14 amino acids long. After removal of 4 bases from V and 8 bases from J, the junction contained 8 bases not matched to a gene. Germline loops: CDR1 SNHLY, CDR2 FYNNEI. The CDR3 DNA is TGTGCCAGCAGTGGACAGGGGGAGCATAGCGGCTACACCTTC. Translated, it gives CASSGQGEHSGYTF.

The chain recombines TRBV7-2 with TRBJ2-1, with TRBD2 matching 11 bases. The CDR3 loop spans 15 amino acids. Germline loops: CDR1 SGHTA, CDR2 FQGNSA. With V trimmed by 4 bases and J by 6 bases, 5 bases remained unmatched. The CDR3 spells CASSYSGGAANEQFF. The CDR3 DNA sequence: TGTGCCAGCAGCTATAGCGGGGGGGCGGCCAATGAGCAGTTCTTC.

This clone has just one count. The chain recombines TRBV5-6 with TRBJ1-2, with TRBD1 matching 7 bases. This CDR3 has 14 amino acids. V was clipped by 4 bases and J by 1 base; unmatched bases: 4. The germline V gene has CDR1 SGHDT and CDR2 YYEEEE. For the CDR3, the DNA is TGTGCCAGCAGCCCGGGACAGTTTAACTATGGCTACACCTTC. It is translated as CASSPGQFNYGYTF.

The chain links TRBV19 to TRBJ1-5, with unresolved D. Germline loops: CDR1 LNHDA, CDR2 SQIVND (reference sequence). The CDR3 runs to 16 residues. V was cut by 11 bases and J by 4 bases, with 24 bases left in between. In DNA form, the CDR3 reads TGTGCCTCCTTAGCCCTTACACGGGGTGGTAATCAGCCCCAGCATTTT. It translates to CASLALTRGGNQPQHF.

The rearrangement links TRBV19 to TRBJ2-7; 8 bases agree with TRBD1. The germline CDR1 and CDR2 sequences are LNHDA and SQIVND (reference sequence). The CDR3 runs 15 residues. The trim removed 3 bases at V and 4 bases at J, leaving 8 bases unmatched. DNA of the CDR3: TGTGCCAGTAGTATTTCGGCAGGGGGCATTTACGAGCAGTACTTC. Protein sequence: CASSISAGGIYEQYF.

This rearrangement joins TRBV29-1 to TRBJ1-2; 7 positions agree with TRBD1. Germline V gene sequence: CDR1 SQVTM, CDR2 ANQGSEA. This CDR3 spans 14 amino acids. The V and J ends lost 6 bases and 1 base, in that order; junction bases with no gene match: 8. For the CDR3, the DNA is TGCAGCGTGGGGGACGCAGGGGGTAACTATGGCTACACCTTC. Protein: CSVGDAGGNYGYTF.

This CDR3 is CAWSTPETYEQYF. The CDR3 DNA is TGTGCCTGGAGTACCCCAGAAACCTACGAGCAGTACTTC. V is TRBV30 and J is TRBJ2-7; no firm D call. There are 13 residues in the CDR3. Germline V gene lookup returns CDR1 GTSNPN and CDR2 SVGIG (reference sequence). Trimming left V 2 bases short and J 2 bases short, with 10 bases between.

CDR3 coding DNA: TGTGCCAGCAGTCCTAGGGGTCTCGATGGCTACACCTTC. Its protein is CASSPRGLDGYTF. The chain has TRBV12-3 or TRBV12-4 and TRBJ1-2; D might be TRBD1 (5 bases). Trimming removed 5 bases from V and 6 bases from J, with 13 bases in between. The CDR3 contains 13 residues.

The chain has TRBV5-1 and TRBJ1-2; 9 nucleotides align to TRBD1. The CDR3 contains 15 residues. Germline V gene sequence: CDR1 SGHRS, CDR2 YFSETQ. J gave up 2 bases and V 4 bases, and 6 bases lay outside the gene matches. CDR3 nucleotides: TGCGCCAGCAGCGGGGGACAGGGACCGAACTATGGCTACACCTTC. It translates to CASSGGQGPNYGYTF. The full variable domain, rest sourced from reference TRBV5-1 and TRBJ1-2, is KAGVTQTPRYLIKTRGQQVTLSCSPISGHRSVSWYQQTPGQGLQFLFEYFSETQRNKGNFPGRFSGRQFSNSRSEMNVSTLELGDSALYLCASSGGQGPNYGYTFGSGTRLTVV.

V gene TRBV14 combines with J gene TRBJ2-7; maybe TRBD2 (7 bases). In germline, CDR1 is SGHDN, CDR2 FVKESK. The CDR3 contains 14 residues. Trimming shortened V by 3 bases and J by 8 bases, and 17 bases separated the two germline ends. The CDR3 bases are TGTGCCAGCAGCCAGGCGGGGGCGATTATGAAGCAGTACTTC. The encoded protein is CASSQAGAIMKQYF.

This chain links TRBV10-3 with TRBJ2-2; TRBD1 agrees at 10 bases. Germline trimming cut 6 bases from V and 7 bases from J; bases unmatched to any gene: 8. Per the germline V gene, CDR1 is ENHRY and CDR2 is SYGVKD. CDR3 length: 15 amino acids. For the CDR3, the DNA is TGTGCCATCAGCCCCCGACAGGGGGCTAACGGGGAGCTGTTTTTT. Translated, it gives CAISPRQGANGELFF.

V and J are TRBV7-2 and TRBJ1-1, with TRBD1 as a possible D gene (5 bases). Trimming cost V 2 bases and J 9 bases, with 13 bases left between them. The germline V gene has CDR1 SGHTA and CDR2 FQGNSA. The CDR3 spans 13 residues. The CDR3 nucleotides read TGTGCCAGCAGCTTATCCCAGACAGTTAAAGCTTTCTTT. Translated: CASSLSQTVKAFF. Filled out from reference TRBV7-2 and TRBJ1-1, the complete variable domain reads GAGVSQSPSNKVTEKGKDVELRCDPISGHTALYWYRQSLGQGLEFLIYFQGNSAPDKSGLPSDRFSAERTGGSVSTLTIQRTQQEDSAVYLCASSLSQTVKAFFGQGTRLTVV.

The chain is built from TRBV3-1 (or the pseudogene TRBV3-2) and TRBJ1-5, with 9 bases aligning to TRBD1. CDR3 length: 14 amino acids. The V and J ends lost 8 bases and 3 bases, in that order; junction bases with no gene match: 5. The V gene's germline CDR1 is LGHDT and CDR2 YNNKEL (reference sequence). The CDR3 is CASQRTGDNQPQHF. In DNA, the CDR3 is TGTGCCAGCCAGAGGACAGGGGACAATCAGCCCCAGCATTTT.

On this clone: An end of the junction does not agree with germline; a read error may underlie this. The chain couples TRBV20-1 to TRBJ1-2; no clear D. Germline lookup yields CDR1 DFQATT and CDR2 SNEGSKA (reference sequence). The CDR3 loop spans 10 amino acids. The CDR3 region is CSARAVGYTF. Here the CDR3 DNA reads TGCAGTGCGAGAGCCGTGGGCTACACCTTC.

This chain uses TRBV6-4 with TRBJ2-3; 10 nucleotides agree with TRBD2. J gave up 11 bases and V 3 bases, and 8 bases lay outside the gene matches. CDR1 is MRHNA, CDR2 SNTAGT, per germline. The CDR3 totals 14 residues. The CDR3 protein is CASSEGSGGGGQYF. The CDR3 nucleotides read TGTGCCAGCAGTGAAGGGAGCGGGGGGGGCGGGCAGTATTTT.

This clone came up once. J is TRBJ1-1 and V is TRBV29-1, with D maybe TRBD1 (5 bases). The ends were cut back, 7 bases at V and 1 base at J, with 16 bases in the middle. Germline V gene lookup returns CDR1 SQVTM and CDR2 ANQGSEA. The CDR3 contains 14 residues. This CDR3 reads CSASRDSRNTEAFF. In nucleotides, the CDR3 is TGCAGCGCGTCCCGGGACTCAAGGAACACTGAAGCTTTCTTT.

The rearrangement joins TRBV7-9 to TRBJ1-2; D is possibly TRBD1 (6 bases). Trimming left V 0 bases short and J 3 bases short, with 8 bases between. CDR3 length equals 14 residues. Germline loops: CDR1 SEHNR, CDR2 FQNEAQ (reference sequence). CDR3 region: CASSLAAGDYGYTF. In nucleotides, the CDR3 is TGTGCCAGCAGCTTAGCCGCAGGGGACTATGGCTACACCTTC. Based on the CDR3 plus reference TRBV7-9 and TRBJ1-2, the full variable domain is DTGVSQNPRHKITKRGQNVTFRCDPISEHNRLYWYRQTLGQGPEFLTYFQNEAQLEKSRLLSDRFSAERPKGSFSTLEIQRTEQGDSAMYLCASSLAAGDYGYTFGSGTRLTVV.

The V call is TRBV30, the J call TRBJ2-7; the D gene is possibly TRBD1 (6 bases). This CDR3 is 12 amino acids long. V lost 5 bases and J 5 bases, leaving 13 bases between the germline ends. Germline CDR1 GTSNPN, CDR2 SVGIG (reference sequence). As DNA, the CDR3 is TGTGCCTGGGGGGCAGGGGAGCACGAGCAGTACTTC. This encodes CAWGAGEHEQYF.

The chain employs TRBV11-2 and TRBJ1-6; a weak D match, TRBD1 (5 bases). The CDR3 has 15 amino acids. Trimming removed 5 bases from V and 7 bases from J, with 15 bases in between. Germline V gene data show CDR1 as SGHAT and CDR2 as FQNNGV. CDR3 sequence (DNA): TGTGCCAGCAGCACCGCGACGGGGGGGAATTCACCCCTCCACTTT. The encoded protein is CASSTATGGNSPLHF.

Notes on this clone: Germline and junction disagree at one end, which may indicate a read error. The chain carries TRBV7-9 and TRBJ1-2; 7 nucleotides agree with TRBD1. The CDR3 loop spans 10 amino acids. CDR1 is SEHNR, CDR2 FQNEAQ, per germline (reference sequence). The CDR3 here is CASSLGDSDF. The CDR3 region has the DNA TGTGCCAGCAGCTTAGGGGACAGCGACTTC.

The gene calls are TRBV6-5 and TRBJ2-7; 8 nucleotides line up with TRBD1. The ends lost 6 bases at V and 2 bases at J; junction bases unmatched: 3. CDR3 length: 13 residues. Germline lookup yields CDR1 MNHEY and CDR2 SVGAGI. As DNA, the CDR3 is TGTGCCAGCAGACAGGGGGACCCCTACGAGCAGTACTTC. This codes for CASRQGDPYEQYF.

The genes are TRBV9 and TRBJ1-1; the D is unclear. The CDR3 runs 15 residues. V was shortened by 3 bases and J by 1 base, with 13 bases between the two germline ends. Germline lookup yields CDR1 SGDLS and CDR2 YYNGEE. CDR3 DNA sequence: TGTGCCAGCAGCGCGAGGGTTGAAGGGAACACTGAAGCTTTCTTT. This sequence encodes CASSARVEGNTEAFF.

V usage is TRBV19 and J usage is TRBJ1-1, with 7 bases lining up with TRBD1. With V trimmed by 6 bases and J by 6 bases, 7 bases remained unmatched. Per germline, CDR1 LNHDA and CDR2 SQIVND (reference sequence). CDR3 length: 13 residues. The CDR3 nucleotides read TGTGCCAGTAGGCGACAGGGAAGGGCTGAAGCTTTCTTT. It translates to CASRRQGRAEAFF.

A single count supports this clone. The chain joins TRBV5-6 to TRBJ1-4; 7 bases agree with TRBD1. The CDR3 consists of 14 residues. Germline V lookup: CDR1 SGHDT, CDR2 YYEEEE. V lost 5 bases, J lost 2 bases, and 3 bases stayed unmatched. The CDR3: CASRIQGTNEKLFF. Written as DNA, the CDR3 is TGTGCCAGCAGAATACAGGGGACTAATGAAAAACTGTTTTTT.

As for this clone: The identical CDR3 is also encoded by other nucleotide sequences in the sample. The chain links TRBV9 to TRBJ1-1, with D perhaps matching TRBD1 (5 bases). CDR1 is SGDLS, CDR2 YYNGEE, per germline. The V end was cut by 2 bases, the J end by 0 bases, with 8 bases between. This CDR3 is built from 14 residues. The CDR3 here is CASSVGGMNTEAFF. CDR3 nucleotides: TGTGCCAGCAGCGTGGGGGGAATGAACACTGAAGCTTTCTTT.

The V and J genes are TRBV7-2 and TRBJ2-7; D may be TRBD1 (7 bases). From germline, CDR1 is SGHTA and CDR2 FQGNSA. This CDR3 is 16 amino acids long. Deletions cut 5 bases from V and 1 base from J, with 18 bases between. The CDR3 here is CASSGSRDSFSYEQYF. The CDR3 DNA reads TGTGCCAGCAGCGGCTCGCGGGACAGTTTTTCCTACGAGCAGTACTTC. The full variable domain, with the rest looked up from reference TRBV7-2 and TRBJ2-7, is GAGVSQSPSNKVTEKGKDVELRCDPISGHTALYWYRQSLGQGLEFLIYFQGNSAPDKSGLPSDRFSAERTGGSVSTLTIQRTQQEDSAVYLCASSGSRDSFSYEQYFGPGTRLTVT.